A selection of T cell receptor beta chains follows, all from one sample in a study of CD4+ T cells in melanoma. The assay was immunoSEQ multiplex PCR, and TCRdb's table has in-frame clones only and misses some. In the table there are more than 12,000 clones, over 70% of which are singletons. Sequenced: cells from a culture (not recorded whether cultured in vitro). All receptors derive from a human donor with melanoma. CDR3s include the opening cysteine and the closing phenylalanine or tryptophan. The order of the fields is J gene, D gene, clone size, V gene, CDR3 DNA, CDR3 protein. A D gene is named only where the DNA matches it firmly. Clone sizes are given selectively: once, few, many, or a class where the clone is expanded.

TRBJ1-2 TRBD1 . TRBV11-2 TGTGCCAGCAGCACTAGACAGGGGGTTTATGGCTACACCTTC CASSTRQGVYGYTF
TRBJ2-3 TRBD2 . TRBV30 TGTGCCTGGGGGGGAATAGCGGGGTGGGGTCGAACGCAGTATTTT CAWGGIAGWGRTQYF
TRBJ2-1 . . TRBV5-1 TGCGCCAGCAGCTTGACCGACAGGTACAATGAGCAGTTCTTC CASSLTDRYNEQFF
TRBJ1-5 . . TRBV19 TGTGCCGGCCACTCCCGCGGGGGCATCAATCAGCCCCAGCATTTT CAGHSRGGINQPQHF
TRBJ1-1 TRBD1 large TRBV6-5 TGTGCCAGCAGTTATTCAACAGGGGAGTCTGAAGCTTTCTTT CASSYSTGESEAFF
TRBJ2-2 . . TRBV7-2 TGTGCCAGCAGCCTGGCAAACGGGGAGCTGTTTTTT CASSLANGELFF
TRBJ2-7 . . TRBV7-3 TGTGCCAGCAGCAAACAGGGGACTGGCGACGAGCAGTACTTC CASSKQGTGDEQYF
TRBJ1-1 . . TRBV7-2 TGTGCCAGCAGCCTGGCAGGACTGAACACTGAAGCTTTCTTT CASSLAGLNTEAFF
TRBJ2-5 TRBD2 . TRBV11-2 TGTGCCACCCAGCGGGGGGCGAGCGGGGATGGAGAGACCCAGTACTTC CATQRGASGDGETQYF
TRBJ1-6 . . TRBV5-4 TGTGCCAGCAGCTTCTATACCGGGACGGGGAATTCACCCCTCCACTTT CASSFYTGTGNSPLHF
TRBJ1-1 . . TRBV11-3 TGTGCCAGCAGCTTAGGTGGGGACACTGAAGCTTTCTTT CASSLGGDTEAFF
TRBJ1-2 . . TRBV30 TGTGCCTGGAGTGTATCCTATGGGTATGGCTACACCTTC CAWSVSYGYGYTF
TRBJ1-5 . few TRBV6-1 TGTGCCAGCAGACGAACCGGGAACCAAAATCAGCCCCAGCATTTT CASRRTGNQNQPQHF
TRBJ2-1 . . TRBV6-1 TGTGCCAGCAGTGAGCAAAAACTAGTGGGCTCCTACAATGAGCAGTTCTTC CASSEQKLVGSYNEQFF
TRBJ1-1 . few TRBV4-2 TGTGCCAGCAGCCAACAAGGTAGGGCCCGGGGGACTGAAGCTTTCTTT CASSQQGRARGTEAFF
TRBJ1-6 . few TRBV2 TGTGCCAGCAATCGGGATGAAGGAAATTCACCCCTCCACTTT CASNRDEGNSPLHF
TRBJ2-1 . . TRBV2 TGTGCCAGCAGCGAAGACAGGAGCTTCTACAATGAGCAGTTCTTC CASSEDRSFYNEQFF
TRBJ2-6 . . TRBV5-1 TGCGCCAGCAGCTTGGGGGGGGACAGACTCCCTGGGGCCAACGTCCTGACTTTC CASSLGGDRLPGANVLTF
TRBJ1-1 . . TRBV6-1 TGTGCCAGCAGGAAACCCTCTACAGATGAAGCTTTCTTT CASRKPSTDEAFF
TRBJ2-1 . . TRBV30 TGTGCCTGGAGTGTAAGGATCGGGGAGCAGTTCTTC CAWSVRIGEQFF
TRBJ1-3 . . TRBV7-2 TGTGCCAGCAGCTTAGTTCGCTGGGTGGGCGTCCAGAGGGACACCATATATTTT CASSLVRWVGVQRDTIYF
TRBJ1-3 . . TRBV11-2 TGTGCCAGCAGCTTGGGCACTGGAAACACCATATATTTT CASSLGTGNTIYF
TRBJ2-1 TRBD2 . TRBV5-1 TGCGCCAGCAGCCGCTTGGGGCAGCGGGGGGGCAGTGAGCAGTTCTTC CASSRLGQRGGSEQFF
TRBJ2-5 TRBD2 . TRBV7-2 TGTGCCAGCAGCCCCGACGACGGGACTAGCGGGGTGGGGGAGACCCAGTACTTC CASSPDDGTSGVGETQYF